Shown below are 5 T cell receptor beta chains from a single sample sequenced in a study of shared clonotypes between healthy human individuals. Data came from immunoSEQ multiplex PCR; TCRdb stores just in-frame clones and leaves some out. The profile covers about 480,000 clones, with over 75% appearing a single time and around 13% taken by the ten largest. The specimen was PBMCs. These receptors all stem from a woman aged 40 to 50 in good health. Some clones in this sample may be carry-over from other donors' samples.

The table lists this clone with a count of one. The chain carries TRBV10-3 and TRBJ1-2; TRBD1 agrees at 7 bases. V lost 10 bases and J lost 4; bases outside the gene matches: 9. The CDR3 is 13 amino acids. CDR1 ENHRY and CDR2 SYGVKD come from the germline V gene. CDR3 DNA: TGTGCCACTTCCGGGACAGCGAGCTATGGCTACACCTTC. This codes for CATSGTASYGYTF.

CDR3 amino acids: CASSLDWGEKLFF. The CDR3 DNA reads TGTGCCAGCAGCTTAGATTGGGGTGAAAAACTGTTTTTT. The chain links TRBV7-6 to TRBJ1-4; D gene unclear. V was clipped by 1 base and J by 7 bases, with 7 bases between them. The CDR3 is 13 amino acids. Looked up from germline, CDR1 is SGHVS and CDR2 is FNYEAQ.

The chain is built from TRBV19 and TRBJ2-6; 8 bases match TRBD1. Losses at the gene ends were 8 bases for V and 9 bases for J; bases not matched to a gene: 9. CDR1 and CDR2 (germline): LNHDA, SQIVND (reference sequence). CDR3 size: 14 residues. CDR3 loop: CASAPGQAVNVLTF. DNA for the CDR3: TGTGCCAGTGCCCCGGGACAGGCCGTCAACGTCCTGACTTTC.

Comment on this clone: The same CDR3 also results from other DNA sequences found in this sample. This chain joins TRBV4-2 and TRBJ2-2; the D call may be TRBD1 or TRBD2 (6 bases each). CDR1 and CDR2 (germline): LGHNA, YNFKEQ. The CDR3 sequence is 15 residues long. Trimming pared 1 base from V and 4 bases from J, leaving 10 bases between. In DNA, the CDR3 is TGTGCCAGCAGCCAAGGGACGGGGGCCACCGGGGAGCTGTTTTTT. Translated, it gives CASSQGTGATGELFF.

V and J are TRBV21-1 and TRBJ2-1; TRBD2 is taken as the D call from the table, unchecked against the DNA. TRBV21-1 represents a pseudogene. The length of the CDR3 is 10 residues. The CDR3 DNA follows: TGTGCCAGCCTCCGTTTTGAGCAGTTCTTC. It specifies CASLRFEQFF.